This T cell receptor beta chain came from a study of blood T cell repertoires in COVID-19. Study-wide background: Acute and convalescent COVID-19 specimens originated in the United States, Italy and Spain.

All recovered Cohort 3 donors got two negative PCRs, got clearance, or saw symptom resolution. Per the original data handling: Reference gene primer amplification gave estimated nucleated cell counts. Sequenced by immunoSEQ multiplex PCR; TCRdb stores in-frame clones only, minus some. The DNA gave D and trimming, while V, J and clone size come from that table. The sample includes about 270,000 clones, about 88% of them seen just once. The CDR3 sequence is 15 residues long. Germline lookup yields CDR1 DFQATT and CDR2 SNEGSKA (reference sequence). Trimming removed 3 bases from V and 2 bases from J; junction bases left unmatched: 8.

The specimen sequenced was PBMCs or T cells enriched from blood (not recorded which). This TCR was recovered from a woman aged 45-60 years who had recovered from COVID-19. This chain uses TRBV20-1 with TRBJ2-7, with 9 nucleotides matching TRBD2. In nucleotides, the CDR3 is TGCAGTGCTAGTATCGGGACTAGCTTCCCCTACGAGCAGTACTTC. Its protein is CSASIGTSFPYEQYF.